This is a list of T cell receptor beta chains from one sample in a study of T cell repertoires and HLA-DP antigens. The repertoire was sequenced with immunoSEQ multiplex PCR; TCRdb's copy has only in-frame clones and lacks some. This sample has around 100,000 clones, with nearly 95% found just once. No antigen has been assigned to these receptors. Sequencing was performed on CD4+ T cells from PBMCs. These receptors came from a woman aged 18 to 35 in good health and CMV-seronegative. Each CDR3 is given with its conserved first and last residue. The D gene is left open where the match is weak. Size tells how often a clone was seen (once, few, many) or the class of an expanded clone, and some rows leave it out.

d_gene: .
v_gene: TRBV6-4
j_gene: TRBJ2-3
abundance: .
CDR3nt: TGTGCCAGCAGTTCATCGATAGCGTTGAGGGATACGCAGTATTTT
CDR3aa: CASSSSIALRDTQYF

d_gene: .
v_gene: TRBV6-1
j_gene: TRBJ1-3
abundance: .
CDR3nt: TGTGCCAGCAGTGGGGCCCGGGGAGGAAACACCATATATTTT
CDR3aa: CASSGARGGNTIYF

d_gene: TRBD1
v_gene: TRBV28
j_gene: TRBJ1-5
abundance: .
CDR3nt: TGTGCCAGCAGTAGGACCAGGGGGCTTGGCAATCAGCCCCAGCATTTT
CDR3aa: CASSRTRGLGNQPQHF

d_gene: .
v_gene: TRBV10-3
j_gene: TRBJ1-4
abundance: .
CDR3nt: TGTGCCATCAGGGGAACTAATGAAAAACTGTTTTTT
CDR3aa: CAIRGTNEKLFF

d_gene: TRBD1
v_gene: TRBV19
j_gene: TRBJ2-7
abundance: .
CDR3nt: TGTGCCAGTAGCAACTATTTAGACGGGACAGGGGACCTCTACGAGCAGTACTTC
CDR3aa: CASSNYLDGTGDLYEQYF

d_gene: TRBD1
v_gene: TRBV5-1
j_gene: TRBJ2-3
abundance: .
CDR3nt: TGCGCCAGCAGCGTCGGGACAGGGGGCCTTTTAGGCACAGATACGCAGTATTTT
CDR3aa: CASSVGTGGLLGTDTQYF

d_gene: .
v_gene: TRBV4-3
j_gene: TRBJ2-1
abundance: .
CDR3nt: TGCGCCAGCAGCCAAGCGGGTCGAGGGGGGGCGTTGGAGAGCAATGAGCAGTTCTTC
CDR3aa: CASSQAGRGGALESNEQFF

d_gene: TRBD1
v_gene: TRBV5-5
j_gene: TRBJ1-1
abundance: once
CDR3nt: TGTGCCAGCAGCTTGGTCGTCAGGGGGCCCGGAGCAAACACTGAAGCTTTCTTT
CDR3aa: CASSLVVRGPGANTEAFF

d_gene: TRBD1
v_gene: TRBV6-5
j_gene: TRBJ2-7
abundance: .
CDR3nt: TGTGCCAGCAGGGGACAGGGACCCTACGAGCAGTACTTC
CDR3aa: CASRGQGPYEQYF

d_gene: .
v_gene: TRBV6-1
j_gene: TRBJ2-6
abundance: .
CDR3nt: TGTGCCAGCAGTGAAGTGGGTTTCCCATCTGGGGCCAACGTCCTGACTTTC
CDR3aa: CASSEVGFPSGANVLTF

d_gene: .
v_gene: TRBV7-3
j_gene: TRBJ2-3
abundance: few
CDR3nt: TGTGCCAGCAGCCCCATCGCGACAGGCACAGATACGCAGTATTTT
CDR3aa: CASSPIATGTDTQYF

d_gene: .
v_gene: TRBV6-6
j_gene: TRBJ2-5
abundance: .
CDR3nt: TGTGCCAGTCAACAGGGTGCTTCGTGGGAGACCCAGTACTTC
CDR3aa: CASQQGASWETQYF

d_gene: .
v_gene: TRBV2
j_gene: TRBJ1-1
abundance: .
CDR3nt: TGTGCCGCAACCGTACGGGGCAGGGTGGCTTTCTTT
CDR3aa: CAATVRGRVAFF

d_gene: .
v_gene: TRBV19
j_gene: TRBJ1-6
abundance: .
CDR3nt: TGTGCCAGTAGTATCCAGAGCAAAAGCAATTCACCCCTCCACTTT
CDR3aa: CASSIQSKSNSPLHF

d_gene: TRBD1
v_gene: TRBV28
j_gene: TRBJ1-2
abundance: .
CDR3nt: TGTGCCAGCAGTTTTAGGCAGGGGGCTTACTATGGCTACACCTTC
CDR3aa: CASSFRQGAYYGYTF

d_gene: .
v_gene: TRBV7-3
j_gene: TRBJ1-2
abundance: .
CDR3nt: TGTGCCAGCAGCTTATCTAGGCAAGGTGGCTACACCTTC
CDR3aa: CASSLSRQGGYTF

d_gene: .
v_gene: TRBV29-1
j_gene: TRBJ2-1
abundance: .
CDR3nt: TGCAGCGTTGTACGCCTATTTGGGGGTGAGCAGTTCTTC
CDR3aa: CSVVRLFGGEQFF

d_gene: TRBD1
v_gene: TRBV6-1
j_gene: TRBJ2-7
abundance: .
CDR3nt: TGTGCCAGCAGTCCCGGGTCAGGGGGCTACGAGCAGTACTTC
CDR3aa: CASSPGSGGYEQYF

d_gene: .
v_gene: TRBV7-2
j_gene: TRBJ1-6
abundance: few
CDR3nt: TGTGCCAGCAGCTTAAATTCACCCCTCCACTTT
CDR3aa: CASSLNSPLHF

d_gene: TRBD1
v_gene: TRBV15
j_gene: TRBJ2-3
abundance: .
CDR3nt: TGTGCCACCAGCAGAGAGGGGGACAGGTTAGATACGCAGTATTTT
CDR3aa: CATSREGDRLDTQYF

d_gene: TRBD1
v_gene: TRBV7-8
j_gene: TRBJ1-6
abundance: .
CDR3nt: TGTGCCAGCAGCGCCGACAGGGTGACCTATAATTCACCCCTCCACTTT
CDR3aa: CASSADRVTYNSPLHF

d_gene: TRBD1
v_gene: TRBV28
j_gene: TRBJ1-2
abundance: .
CDR3nt: TGTGCCAGCAGTTTTGGCAGGGGGGACTATGGCTACACCTTC
CDR3aa: CASSFGRGDYGYTF

d_gene: .
v_gene: TRBV29-1
j_gene: TRBJ2-1
abundance: .
CDR3nt: TGCAGCGTTGAGGCGGGAAGGGGGTACAATGAGCAGTTCTTC
CDR3aa: CSVEAGRGYNEQFF

d_gene: .
v_gene: TRBV18
j_gene: TRBJ2-2
abundance: .
CDR3nt: TGTGCCAGCTCACCCCGGGACGGACACCGGGAGCTGTTTTTT
CDR3aa: CASSPRDGHRELFF

d_gene: .
v_gene: TRBV10-3
j_gene: TRBJ2-2
abundance: .
CDR3nt: TGTGCCATCAGTGGACAGACGAACACCGGGGAGCTGTTTTTT
CDR3aa: CAISGQTNTGELFF

d_gene: TRBD1
v_gene: TRBV10-2
j_gene: TRBJ1-3
abundance: .
CDR3nt: TGCGCCAGCACGGGACAGGGGGCGCCTGGAAACACCATATATTTT
CDR3aa: CASTGQGAPGNTIYF

d_gene: .
v_gene: TRBV2
j_gene: TRBJ1-1
abundance: few
CDR3nt: TGTGCATCGCGGTCAGGGAACACTGAAGCTTTCTTT
CDR3aa: CASRSGNTEAFF

d_gene: TRBD1
v_gene: TRBV19
j_gene: TRBJ1-4
abundance: .
CDR3nt: TGTGCCAGTATCGACAGGGGAGGGAATGAAAAACTGTTTTTT
CDR3aa: CASIDRGGNEKLFF

d_gene: .
v_gene: TRBV9
j_gene: TRBJ2-2
abundance: .
CDR3nt: TGTGCCAGCAGCGCCCTACCGAACACCGGGGAGCTGTTTTTT
CDR3aa: CASSALPNTGELFF

d_gene: .
v_gene: TRBV2
j_gene: TRBJ1-3
abundance: once
CDR3nt: TGTGCCAGCAGGCTCGGATCTGGAAACACCATATATTTT
CDR3aa: CASRLGSGNTIYF

d_gene: .
v_gene: TRBV30
j_gene: TRBJ2-3
abundance: .
CDR3nt: TGTGCCTGGAGTGTACTGGGAAAGGGCACAGATACGCAGTATTTT
CDR3aa: CAWSVLGKGTDTQYF

d_gene: TRBD1
v_gene: TRBV6-5
j_gene: TRBJ1-2
abundance: .
CDR3nt: TGTGCCAGCAGTTGGACGTCAGGGGGCTATGGCTACACCTTC
CDR3aa: CASSWTSGGYGYTF

d_gene: TRBD1
v_gene: TRBV19
j_gene: TRBJ1-2
abundance: .
CDR3nt: TGTGCCAGTAGGAGGGAACAGGGGGCGAACTATGGCTACACCTTC
CDR3aa: CASRREQGANYGYTF

d_gene: .
v_gene: TRBV6-5
j_gene: TRBJ2-5
abundance: .
CDR3nt: TGTGCCACGAACACCTGGGAGACCCAGTACTTC
CDR3aa: CATNTWETQYF

d_gene: .
v_gene: TRBV19
j_gene: TRBJ2-2
abundance: .
CDR3nt: TGTGCCAGTAGTTCCCGGCAGGGGCGTCTATCTATCACCGGGGAGCTGTTTTTT
CDR3aa: CASSSRQGRLSITGELFF

d_gene: .
v_gene: TRBV7-9
j_gene: TRBJ1-4
abundance: .
CDR3nt: TGTGCCAGCAGCTTAGGCTCTACAGGGCGTGAAAAACTGTTTTTT
CDR3aa: CASSLGSTGREKLFF

d_gene: TRBD1
v_gene: TRBV7-8
j_gene: TRBJ2-7
abundance: .
CDR3nt: TGTGCCAGCAGCCAGGACAGGATCAGCTCCTACGAGCAGTACTTC
CDR3aa: CASSQDRISSYEQYF